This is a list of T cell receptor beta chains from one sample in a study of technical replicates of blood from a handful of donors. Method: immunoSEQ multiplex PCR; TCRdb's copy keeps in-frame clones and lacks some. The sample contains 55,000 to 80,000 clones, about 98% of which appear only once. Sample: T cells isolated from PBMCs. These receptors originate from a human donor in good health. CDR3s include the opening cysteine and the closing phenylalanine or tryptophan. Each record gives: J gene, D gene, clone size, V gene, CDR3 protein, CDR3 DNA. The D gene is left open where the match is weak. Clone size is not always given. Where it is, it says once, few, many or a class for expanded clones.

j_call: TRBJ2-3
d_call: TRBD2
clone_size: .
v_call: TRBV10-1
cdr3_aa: CASSEYGLAGAVDTQYF
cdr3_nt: TGCGCCAGCAGTGAGTACGGACTAGCGGGAGCGGTAGATACGCAGTATTTT

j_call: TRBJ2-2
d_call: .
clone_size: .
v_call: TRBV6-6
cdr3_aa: CASSYYEGVTGELFF
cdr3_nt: TGTGCCAGCAGTTACTACGAGGGAGTCACCGGGGAGCTGTTTTTT

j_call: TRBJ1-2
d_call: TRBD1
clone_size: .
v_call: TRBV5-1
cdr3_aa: CASRRDRGAPFYGYTF
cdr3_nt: TGCGCCAGCAGGCGGGACAGGGGGGCTCCTTTCTATGGCTACACCTTC

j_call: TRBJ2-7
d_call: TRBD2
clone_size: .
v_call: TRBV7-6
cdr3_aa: CASSATSGGSEQYF
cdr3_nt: TGTGCCAGCAGCGCGACTAGCGGGGGTAGCGAGCAGTACTTC

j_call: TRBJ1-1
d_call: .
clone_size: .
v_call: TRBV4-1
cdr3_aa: CASSQDLNEAFF
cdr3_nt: TGCGCCAGCAGCCAAGATCTTAATGAAGCTTTCTTT

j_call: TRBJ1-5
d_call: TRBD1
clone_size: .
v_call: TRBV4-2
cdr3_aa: CASSQPQGANEPQHF
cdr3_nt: TGTGCCAGCAGCCAGCCTCAGGGGGCGAATGAGCCCCAGCATTTT

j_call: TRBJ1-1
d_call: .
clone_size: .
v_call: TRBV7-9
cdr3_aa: CASTREPTEAFF
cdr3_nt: TGTGCCAGCACCAGGGAACCCACTGAAGCTTTCTTT

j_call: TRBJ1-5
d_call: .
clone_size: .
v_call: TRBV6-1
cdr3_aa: CASADSRNQPQHF
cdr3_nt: TGTGCCAGTGCGGACAGCCGCAATCAGCCCCAGCATTTT

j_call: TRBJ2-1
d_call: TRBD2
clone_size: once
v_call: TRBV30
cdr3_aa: CAFSSGGQNEQFF
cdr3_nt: TGTGCCTTCTCTAGCGGGGGGCAGAATGAGCAGTTCTTC

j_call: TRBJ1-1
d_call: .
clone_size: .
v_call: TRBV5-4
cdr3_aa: CASSLFSTEAFF
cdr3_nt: TGTGCCAGCAGCTTGTTTAGCACTGAAGCTTTCTTT

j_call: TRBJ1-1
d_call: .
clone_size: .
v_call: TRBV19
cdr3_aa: CASMQGVMNTEAFF
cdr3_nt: TGTGCCAGTATGCAGGGTGTAATGAACACTGAAGCTTTCTTT

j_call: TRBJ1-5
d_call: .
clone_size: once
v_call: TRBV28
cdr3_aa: CASSYPRGRGGNQPQHF
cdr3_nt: TGTGCCAGCAGTTACCCCAGGGGTCGTGGTGGCAATCAGCCCCAGCATTTT

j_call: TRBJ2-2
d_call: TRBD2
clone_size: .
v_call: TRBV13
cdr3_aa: CASSFGTGGTGELFF
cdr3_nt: TGTGCCAGCAGCTTCGGAACGGGAGGGACCGGGGAGCTGTTTTTT

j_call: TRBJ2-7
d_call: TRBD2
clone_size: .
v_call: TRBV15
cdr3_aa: CATSVGREGSEQYF
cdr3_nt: TGTGCCACCAGCGTAGGGAGGGAGGGCAGCGAGCAGTACTTC

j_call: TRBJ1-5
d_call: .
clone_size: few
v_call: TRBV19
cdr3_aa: CASSVTVQPQHF
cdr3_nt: TGTGCCAGTAGTGTGACAGTTCAGCCCCAGCATTTT

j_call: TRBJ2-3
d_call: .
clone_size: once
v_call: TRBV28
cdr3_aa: CASSSAFGVSTDTQYF
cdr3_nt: TGTGCCAGCAGTTCGGCATTCGGGGTTAGCACAGATACGCAGTATTTT

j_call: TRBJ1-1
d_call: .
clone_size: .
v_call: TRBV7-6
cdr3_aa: CASSLREDRNTEAFF
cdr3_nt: TGTGCCAGCAGCTTACGGGAGGACAGGAACACTGAAGCTTTCTTT

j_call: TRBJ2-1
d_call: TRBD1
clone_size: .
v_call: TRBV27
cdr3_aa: CASSSDRGRYNEQFF
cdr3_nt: TGTGCCAGCAGTTCGGACAGGGGCCGCTACAATGAGCAGTTCTTC

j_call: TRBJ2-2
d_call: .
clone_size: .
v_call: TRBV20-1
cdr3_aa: CSALYTGELFF
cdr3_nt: TGCAGTGCTCTTTACACCGGGGAGCTGTTTTTT

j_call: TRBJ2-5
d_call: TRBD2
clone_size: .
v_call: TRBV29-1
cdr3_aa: CSVNSGGARETQYF
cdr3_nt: TGCAGCGTGAATAGCGGGGGGGCCCGGGAGACCCAGTACTTC

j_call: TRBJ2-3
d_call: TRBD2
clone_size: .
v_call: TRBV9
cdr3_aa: CASSVGGAGGIDTQYF
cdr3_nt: TGTGCCAGCAGCGTAGGCGGGGCGGGGGGAATAGATACGCAGTATTTT

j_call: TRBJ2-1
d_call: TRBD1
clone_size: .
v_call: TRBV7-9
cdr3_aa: CASSYPKGQGDWDEQFF
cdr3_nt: TGTGCCAGCAGTTACCCGAAGGGACAGGGTGATTGGGATGAGCAGTTCTTC

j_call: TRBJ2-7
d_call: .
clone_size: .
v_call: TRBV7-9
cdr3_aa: CASSFPSYEQYF
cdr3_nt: TGTGCCAGCAGCTTCCCTAGCTACGAGCAGTACTTC

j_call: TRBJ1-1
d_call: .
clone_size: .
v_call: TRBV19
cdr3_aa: CASIERRGEAFF
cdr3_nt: TGTGCCAGTATAGAGAGACGAGGTGAAGCTTTCTTT

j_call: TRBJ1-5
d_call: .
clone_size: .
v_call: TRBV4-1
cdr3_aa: CASSQDWGQGYQPQHF
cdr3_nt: TGCGCCAGCAGCCAAGATTGGGGGCAGGGCTATCAGCCCCAGCATTTT

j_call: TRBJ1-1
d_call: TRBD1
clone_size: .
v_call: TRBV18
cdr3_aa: CASSPGTGGTEAFF
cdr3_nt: TGTGCCAGCTCACCAGGGACAGGGGGTACTGAAGCTTTCTTT

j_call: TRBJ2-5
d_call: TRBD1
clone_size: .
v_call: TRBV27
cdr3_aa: CAVRPGQQETQYF
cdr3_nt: TGTGCTGTTCGGCCGGGACAGCAAGAGACCCAGTACTTC

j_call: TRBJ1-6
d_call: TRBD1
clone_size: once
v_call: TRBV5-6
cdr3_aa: CASSRHDRDESPLHF
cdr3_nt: TGTGCCAGCAGCCGACACGACAGGGACGAGTCACCCCTCCACTTT

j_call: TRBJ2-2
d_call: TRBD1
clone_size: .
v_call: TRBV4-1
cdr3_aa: CASSQTPGQGLSLTGELFF
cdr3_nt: TGCGCCAGCAGCCAAACACCGGGACAGGGACTCTCACTGACCGGGGAGCTGTTTTTT

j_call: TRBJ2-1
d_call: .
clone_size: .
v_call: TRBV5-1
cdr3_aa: CASSLSTREVGYEQFF
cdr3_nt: TGCGCCAGCAGTCTATCGACCAGGGAGGTTGGTTATGAGCAGTTCTTC

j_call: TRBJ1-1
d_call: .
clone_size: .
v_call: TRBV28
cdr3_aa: CASSTTYRVSLMNTEAFF
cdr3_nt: TGTGCCAGCAGTACCACTTACAGGGTATCGCTTATGAACACTGAAGCTTTCTTT

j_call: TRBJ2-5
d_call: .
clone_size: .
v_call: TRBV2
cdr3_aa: CASRVGEETQYF
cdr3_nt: TGTGCCAGCAGAGTGGGAGAAGAGACCCAGTACTTC

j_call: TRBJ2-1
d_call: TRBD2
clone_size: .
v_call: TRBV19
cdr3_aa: CAAPGTSGYSYNEQFF
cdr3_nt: TGTGCCGCACCCGGGACTAGCGGGTACTCCTACAATGAGCAGTTCTTC

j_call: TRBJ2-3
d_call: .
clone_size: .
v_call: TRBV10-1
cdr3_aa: CASSETRSYTDTQYF
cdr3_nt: TGCGCCAGCAGTGAGACCAGGTCATACACAGATACGCAGTATTTT

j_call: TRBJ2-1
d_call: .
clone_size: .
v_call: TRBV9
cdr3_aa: CASSLAGNPYNEQFF
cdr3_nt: TGTGCCAGCAGCTTGGCGGGGAATCCTTACAATGAGCAGTTCTTC

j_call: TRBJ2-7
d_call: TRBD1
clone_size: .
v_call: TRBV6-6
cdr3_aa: CASSYPGTVPYYEQYF
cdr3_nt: TGTGCCAGCAGTTACCCCGGGACAGTCCCTTACTACGAGCAGTACTTC

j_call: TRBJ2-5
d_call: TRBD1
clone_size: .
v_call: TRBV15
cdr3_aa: CATSNPEQGYLQETQYF
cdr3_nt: TGTGCCACCAGCAATCCGGAACAGGGGTACCTCCAAGAGACCCAGTACTTC

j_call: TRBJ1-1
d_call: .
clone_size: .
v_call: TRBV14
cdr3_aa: CASSPSAGVTEAFF
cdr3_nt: TGTGCCAGCAGCCCGTCAGCAGGGGTCACTGAAGCTTTCTTT

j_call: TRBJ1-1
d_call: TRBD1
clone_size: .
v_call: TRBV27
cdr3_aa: CASRPSKQGWDTEAFF
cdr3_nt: TGTGCCAGCCGACCCTCTAAACAGGGGTGGGACACTGAAGCTTTCTTT

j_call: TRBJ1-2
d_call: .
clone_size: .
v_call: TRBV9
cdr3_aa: CASEGVGEGGYGYTF
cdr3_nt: TGTGCCAGCGAAGGGGTGGGGGAAGGGGGCTATGGCTACACCTTC

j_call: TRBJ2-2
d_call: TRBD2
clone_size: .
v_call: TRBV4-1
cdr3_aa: CASSPGLAGGQKRGELFF
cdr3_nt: TGCGCCAGCAGCCCGGGACTAGCGGGGGGACAAAAGAGGGGGGAGCTGTTTTTT

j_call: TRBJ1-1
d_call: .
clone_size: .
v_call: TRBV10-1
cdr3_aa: CASNAGHGDTEAFF
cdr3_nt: TGCGCCAGCAACGCCGGGCACGGGGACACTGAAGCTTTCTTT

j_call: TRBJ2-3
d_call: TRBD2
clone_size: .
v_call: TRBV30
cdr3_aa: CAWLGAGDPDTQYF
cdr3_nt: TGTGCCTGGCTAGGAGCGGGGGACCCAGATACGCAGTATTTT

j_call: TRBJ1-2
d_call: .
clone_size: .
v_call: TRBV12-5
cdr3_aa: CAREENYGYTF
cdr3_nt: TGTGCCAGGGAGGAAAACTATGGCTACACCTTC

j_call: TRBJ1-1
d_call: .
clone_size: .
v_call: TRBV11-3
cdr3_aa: CASSAGAENTEAFF
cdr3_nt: TGTGCCAGCAGCGCGGGTGCGGAGAACACTGAAGCTTTCTTT

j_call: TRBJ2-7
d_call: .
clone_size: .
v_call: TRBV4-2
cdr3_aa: CASSQETRNPTYEQYF
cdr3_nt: TGTGCCAGCAGCCAAGAGACTAGGAATCCAACCTACGAGCAGTACTTC

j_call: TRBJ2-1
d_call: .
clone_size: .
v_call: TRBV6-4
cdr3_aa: CASSDFLKDNEQFF
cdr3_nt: TGTGCCAGCAGCGATTTCCTAAAAGACAATGAGCAGTTCTTC

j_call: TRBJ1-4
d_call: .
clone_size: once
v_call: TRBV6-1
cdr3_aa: CASSELKGTMNEKLFF
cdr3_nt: TGTGCCAGCAGTGAATTGAAAGGGACAATGAATGAAAAACTGTTTTTT

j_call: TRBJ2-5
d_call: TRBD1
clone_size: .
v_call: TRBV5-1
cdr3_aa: CASSQDRGETQYF
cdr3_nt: TGCGCCAGCAGCCAGGACAGGGGGGAGACCCAGTACTTC

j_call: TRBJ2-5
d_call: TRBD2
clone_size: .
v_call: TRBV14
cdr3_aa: CASSQDRRTSGPRETQYF
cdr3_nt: TGTGCCAGCAGCCAAGATCGGAGGACTAGCGGCCCTAGAGAGACCCAGTACTTC

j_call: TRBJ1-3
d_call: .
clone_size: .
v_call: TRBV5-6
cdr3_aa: CASSLLDRDGNTIYF
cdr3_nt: TGTGCCAGCAGCTTACTGGACAGAGATGGAAACACCATATATTTT

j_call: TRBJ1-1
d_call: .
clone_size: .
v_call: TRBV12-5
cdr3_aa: CASGSVGGGVTEAFF
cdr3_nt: TGTGCTAGTGGTTCCGTCGGTGGCGGTGTCACTGAAGCTTTCTTT